Given below is one T cell receptor beta chain in context. Its antigen is unidentified. Germline is not matched at one junction end, which may reflect a read error. This specimen comes from a study of human T cells and chemical hapten exposure. Study information: After 6 days, upper back 0.01% DPC patch tests were scored. Findings of the study overall: Compared with pre-sensitization or healthy control sets, expanded TCRs clustered more.

MiXCR was run by TCRdb on the RACE reads, yielding one entry per CDR3 protein. Of about 89,000 distinct CDR3 sequences in the sample, about 10% were seen once. This sample's time point: pre-sensitization, week 0. The treatment was: therapeutic diphenylcyclopropenone sensitization with weekly scalp DPC. The CDR3 has 17 residues. Germline CDR1 and CDR2: SGHTA and FQGNSA. The J gene is TRBJ2-1, the V gene TRBV7-2; 9 positions match TRBD2. This receptor was obtained from a woman aged 55-70 years with alopecia areata. Some clones in this sample may be carry-over from other donors' samples. The material sequenced was whole blood, taken in connection with sensitization to the hapten diphenylcyclopropenone (DPC). CDR3 in amino acids: CVSSLVAMRGGRWEQFF. The CDR3 DNA follows: TGTGTCAGCAGCTTAGTAGCAATGCGGGGGGGCCGCTGGGAGCAGTTCTTC.